Below, 21 T cell receptor beta chains from the same sample are listed, as sequenced in a study of cytomegalovirus exposure and HLA in healthy donors. 60 Vbeta and 13 Jbeta primers were used in PCR. Data came from immunoSEQ multiplex PCR; TCRdb stores just in-frame clones and leaves some out. Here the sample spans about 110,000 clones, roughly two thirds being singletons. The sequencing input was PBMCs. All receptors come from a woman younger than 45 in good health and CMV-seronegative.

The chain carries TRBV9 and TRBJ1-1; possible D gene TRBD1, 6 bases. The V and J ends lost 2 bases and 4 bases respectively, with 12 bases between them. The CDR3 is 14 amino acids. Germline V CDR1 and CDR2: SGDLS, YYNGEE. The CDR3 DNA reads as TGTGCCAGCAGCGTGATACAGGGATCCACTGAAGCTTTCTTT. Protein product: CASSVIQGSTEAFF.

The chain recombines TRBV28 with TRBJ1-2; possibly TRBD1 for D (6 bases). V shed 8 bases and J shed 1 base, with 20 bases lying between them. The CDR3 totals 16 residues. CDR1 is MDHEN, CDR2 SYDVKM, per germline. The DNA of the CDR3 is TGTGCCAGCCTACCCGGAGGGGGGGCCCTTAACTATGGCTACACCTTC. This codes for CASLPGGGALNYGYTF.

In nucleotides, the CDR3 is TGTGCCAGCAGCCAAGTGATGAAGGGAGTTGGTTCTGGGGCCAACGTCCTGACTTTC. Protein sequence: CASSQVMKGVGSGANVLTF. The rearrangement uses TRBV4-2 and TRBJ2-6, with D perhaps TRBD2 (5 bases). This CDR3 is 19 amino acids long. Trimming pared 1 base from V and 1 base from J, leaving 17 bases between. Germline V lookup: CDR1 LGHNA, CDR2 YNFKEQ.

The rearrangement uses TRBV7-2 and TRBJ2-7; the D gene is possibly TRBD1 (5 bases). Germline values: CDR1 SGHTA, CDR2 FQGNSA. The CDR3 consists of 17 residues. V lost 4 bases, J lost 0 bases, and 19 bases lay in between. As DNA, the CDR3 is TGTGCCAGCAGCTACAGAACCTTTTCAGGGTTCTCCTACGAGCAGTACTTC. This encodes CASSYRTFSGFSYEQYF. Combining the CDR3 with reference TRBV7-2 and TRBJ2-7 gives the whole variable domain GAGVSQSPSNKVTEKGKDVELRCDPISGHTALYWYRQSLGQGLEFLIYFQGNSAPDKSGLPSDRFSAERTGGSVSTLTIQRTQQEDSAVYLCASSYRTFSGFSYEQYFGPGTRLTVT.

The chain links TRBV7-8 to TRBJ1-2, with D possibly matching TRBD1 (6 bases). CDR3 length: 14 amino acids. Germline V gives CDR1 SGHVS, CDR2 FQNEAQ. The V gene lost 1 base and the J gene lost 4 bases, with 10 bases spanning the gap. The CDR3 nucleotides are TGTGCCAGCAGCTTAGAGAGGGGGATCTATGGCTACACCTTC. Its translation: CASSLERGIYGYTF.

The rearrangement uses TRBV10-3 and TRBJ1-1; perhaps TRBD1 as D (6 bases). The ends were cut back, 7 bases at V and 4 bases at J, with 13 bases in the middle. Germline V gene data show CDR1 as ENHRY and CDR2 as SYGVKD. The CDR3 contains 13 residues. CDR3 in amino acids: CAIKGPGVTEAFF. As DNA, the CDR3 is TGTGCCATCAAAGGGCCAGGGGTCACTGAAGCTTTCTTT.

J is TRBJ2-2 and V is TRBV28; TRBD1 might be the D (5 bases). The germline V and J ends were trimmed by 6 bases and 6 bases, with 14 bases remaining between them. This CDR3 has 14 amino acids. CDR1 and CDR2 (germline): MDHEN, SYDVKM. The CDR3 here is CASRSTGTAGELFF. In DNA, the CDR3 is TGTGCCAGCAGGTCAACAGGAACCGCCGGGGAGCTGTTTTTT.

This clone was seen a few times. The CDR3 reads CASSQADRGGEKLFF. As DNA, the CDR3 is TGCGCCAGCAGTCAAGCGGACAGGGGAGGGGAAAAACTGTTTTTT. The chain joins TRBV23-1 to TRBJ1-4; TRBD1 agrees at 9 bases. TRBV23-1 is given ORF status, its function remaining uncertain. After removal of 2 bases from V and 8 bases from J, the junction contained 6 bases not matched to a gene. The CDR3 extends over 15 amino acids.

The genes are TRBV19 and TRBJ1-1; D is unclear. The CDR3 length is 13 residues. V was cut by 5 bases and J by 1 base, with 8 bases left in between. Germline CDR1 reads LNHDA; CDR2 reads SQIVND (reference sequence). The CDR3 coding sequence is TGTGCCAGTAGTGCAACAGCGAACACTGAAGCTTTCTTT. The encoded protein is CASSATANTEAFF.

V usage is TRBV25-1 and J usage is TRBJ1-5; TRBD1 is a possible D gene (6 bases). The CDR3 length is 15 residues. V lost 6 bases to trimming and J lost 1 base, with 13 bases between them. In germline, CDR1 is MGHDK, CDR2 SYGVNS. The CDR3 DNA is TGTGCCAGCAGCCCCTCTGACAGGAGCAATCAGCCCCAGCATTTT. Its translation: CASSPSDRSNQPQHF.

V and J are TRBV28 and TRBJ1-2; no firm D call. CDR3 length: 13 amino acids. Germline V gene sequence: CDR1 MDHEN, CDR2 SYDVKM. V dropped 7 bases and J dropped 1 base, with 10 bases sitting between them. The CDR3 DNA sequence: TGTGCCAGCATAGAGTCCGGTAACTATGGCTACACCTTC. Its protein is CASIESGNYGYTF.

This clone was seen a handful of times. The chain is built from TRBV4-1 and TRBJ2-7, with TRBD2 matching over 9 bases. Trimming removed 1 base from V and 6 bases from J; junction bases left unmatched: 13. CDR3 size: 17 residues. Germline CDR1 reads MGHRA; CDR2 reads YSYEKL. The CDR3 DNA reads TGCGCCAGCAGCCAAGTCGGAATTGGGCGGGAGGGCTTCGAGCAGTACTTC. As protein: CASSQVGIGREGFEQYF.

This chain uses TRBV15 with TRBJ2-3, with 10 bases identical to TRBD2. V trimming: 3 bases; J trimming: 3 bases; junction bases outside the gene matches: 6. This CDR3 spans 16 amino acids. Germline values: CDR1 LNHNV, CDR2 YYDKDF (reference sequence). The CDR3: CATSSSLAGLTDTQYF. CDR3 DNA sequence: TGTGCCACCAGCAGCTCACTAGCGGGACTTACAGATACGCAGTATTTT. Using reference TRBV15 and TRBJ2-3 for the parts outside the CDR3, the full variable domain is DAMVIQNPRYQVTQFGKPVTLSCSQTLNHNVMYWYQQKSSQAPKLLFHYYDKDFNNEADTPDNFQSRRPNTSFCFLDIRSPGLGDTAMYLCATSSSLAGLTDTQYFGPGTRLTVL.

The chain carries TRBV7-2 and TRBJ2-1, with 10 positions matching TRBD1. The length of the CDR3 is 15 residues. Germline CDR1 reads SGHTA; CDR2 reads FQGNSA. The V segment lost 5 bases and the J segment 4 bases; nucleotides outside the gene matches: 5. CDR3 nucleotides: TGTGCCAGCAGCGCATGGGACAGGGGATACAATGAGCAGTTCTTC. It translates to CASSAWDRGYNEQFF. The complete variable domain, with remaining parts taken from reference TRBV7-2 and TRBJ2-1, reads GAGVSQSPSNKVTEKGKDVELRCDPISGHTALYWYRQSLGQGLEFLIYFQGNSAPDKSGLPSDRFSAERTGGSVSTLTIQRTQQEDSAVYLCASSAWDRGYNEQFFGPGTRLTVL.

The chain joins TRBV18 to TRBJ2-3; tentative D call: TRBD2 (6 bases). CDR3 length: 12 residues. Germline CDR1 and CDR2: KGHSH and LQKENI. Deletions cut 3 bases from V and 6 bases from J, with 7 bases between. CDR3 loop: CASSPRGDTQYF. The CDR3 DNA reads TGTGCCAGCTCACCTCGGGGGGATACGCAGTATTTT.

As regards this clone: Other DNA sequences in this sample translate to the same CDR3. The V call is TRBV4-1, the J call TRBJ1-2, with TRBD1 matching 8 bases. Trimming at V came to 0 bases and at J to 4 bases, leaving 7 bases not matched to a gene. Germline V gene data show CDR1 as MGHRA and CDR2 as YSYEKL. This CDR3 has 16 residues. Written as DNA, the CDR3 is TGCGCCAGCAGCCAAGAGTCGACAGGGGATAGCTATGGCTACACCTTC. Translating it yields CASSQESTGDSYGYTF.

This clone was seen only a few times. This rearrangement joins TRBV6-1 to TRBJ2-7; maybe TRBD1 (6 bases). The germline V gene encodes CDR1 MNHNS and CDR2 SASEGT. V dropped 0 bases and J dropped 1 base, with 10 bases sitting between them. This CDR3 is built from 15 residues. CDR3 in DNA: TGTGCCAGCAGTGAAGCAGGGACAACTTCCTACGAGCAGTACTTC. It specifies CASSEAGTTSYEQYF.

The V and J genes are TRBV28 and TRBJ2-3; TRBD1 aligns across 9 bases. Germline V gene data show CDR1 as MDHEN and CDR2 as SYDVKM. The ends lost 6 bases at V and 6 bases at J; junction bases unmatched: 10. The CDR3 spans 15 residues. CDR3 nucleotides: TGTGCCAGCAGCCCCAACGGACAGGGGACGGATACGCAGTATTTT. Translating gives CASSPNGQGTDTQYF. The variable domain in full, completed from reference TRBV28 and TRBJ2-3, reads DVKVTQSSRYLVKRTGEKVFLECVQDMDHENMFWYRQDPGLGLRLIYFSYDVKMKEKGDIPEGYSVSREKKERFSLILESASTNQTSMYLCASSPNGQGTDTQYFGPGTRLTVL.

This clone appeared once. The chain joins TRBV6-5 to TRBJ2-1; 12 positions match TRBD2. CDR1 and CDR2 from the germline V gene are MNHEY and SVGAGI. CDR3 length: 16 residues. With V trimmed by 4 bases and J by 3 bases, 4 bases remained unmatched. The CDR3 spells CASSSSTSGSYNEQFF. CDR3 bases: TGTGCCAGCAGTTCCTCGACTAGCGGGAGCTACAATGAGCAGTTCTTC.

The gene calls are TRBV5-1 and TRBJ2-7; a possible D gene is TRBD1 (6 bases). The germline V gene encodes CDR1 SGHRS and CDR2 YFSETQ. The CDR3 contains 14 residues. V was cut by 0 bases and J by 0 bases, with 7 bases left in between. The DNA of the CDR3 is TGCGCCAGCAGCTTGGCGGGACACTCCTACGAGCAGTACTTC. This translates into CASSLAGHSYEQYF.

Notes on this clone: The sample carries other DNA sequences with the same CDR3. The gene calls are TRBV28 and TRBJ2-7, with D perhaps matching TRBD2 (6 bases). V gave up 6 bases and J gave up 5 bases, with 20 bases separating them. From germline, CDR1 is MDHEN and CDR2 SYDVKM. This CDR3 region has 15 residues. Here the CDR3 reads CASSPPSRGTHEQYF. In nucleotides, the CDR3 is TGTGCCAGCAGCCCCCCGTCGCGGGGTACCCACGAGCAGTACTTC.